This T cell receptor beta chain stems from a study of technical replicates of blood from a few donors. There are 13 residues in the CDR3. Germline values: CDR1 MGHRA, CDR2 YSYEKL. Between the trimmed V and J ends, which lost 0 bases and 3 bases, there was a span of 6 bases. Profiled with immunoSEQ multiplex PCR; TCRdb holds only in-frame clones, not every one. This repertoire shows 60,000 to 85,000 clones, about 94% found once; its top ten account for approximately 0.4%. The sequencing sample was made of T cells isolated from PBMCs. V usage is TRBV4-1 and J usage is TRBJ2-7; TRBD1 might be the D (6 bases). This sequence originates from a human donor in good health. CDR3 DNA sequence: TGCGCCAGCAGCCAAGAGACAGGCTACGAGCAGTACTTC. Its translation is CASSQETGYEQYF.